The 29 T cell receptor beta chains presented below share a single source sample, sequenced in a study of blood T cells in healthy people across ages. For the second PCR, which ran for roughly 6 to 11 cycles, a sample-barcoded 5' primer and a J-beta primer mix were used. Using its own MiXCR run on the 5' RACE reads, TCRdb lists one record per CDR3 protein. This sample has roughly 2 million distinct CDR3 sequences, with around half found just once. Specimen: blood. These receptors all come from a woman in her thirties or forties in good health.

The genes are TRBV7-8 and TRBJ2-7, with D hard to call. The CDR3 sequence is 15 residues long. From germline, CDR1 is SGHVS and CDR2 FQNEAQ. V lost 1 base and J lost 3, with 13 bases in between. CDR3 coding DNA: TGTGCCAGCAGCTTAGTTAGCAGCCCCGACTACGAGCAGTACTTC. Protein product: CASSLVSSPDYEQYF.

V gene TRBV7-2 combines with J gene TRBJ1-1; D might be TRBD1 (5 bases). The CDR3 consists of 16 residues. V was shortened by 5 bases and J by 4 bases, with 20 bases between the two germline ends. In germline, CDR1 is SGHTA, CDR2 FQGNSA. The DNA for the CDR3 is TGTGCCAGCAGCCTAACCGGGACTTTGTCGGGCACTGAAGCTTTCTTT. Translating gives CASSLTGTLSGTEAFF.

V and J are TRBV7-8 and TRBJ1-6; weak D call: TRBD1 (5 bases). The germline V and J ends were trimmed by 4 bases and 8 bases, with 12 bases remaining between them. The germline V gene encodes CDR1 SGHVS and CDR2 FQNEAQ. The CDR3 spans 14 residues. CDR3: CASSSRRVYSPLHF. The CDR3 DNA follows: TGTGCCAGCAGCTCGCGCAGGGTATATTCACCCCTCCACTTT.

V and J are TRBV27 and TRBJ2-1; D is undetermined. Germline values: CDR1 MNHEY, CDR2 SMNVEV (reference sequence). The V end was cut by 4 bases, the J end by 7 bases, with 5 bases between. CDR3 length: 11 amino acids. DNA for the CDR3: TGTGCCAGCAGTTCATGGAATGAGCAGTTCTTC. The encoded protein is CASSSWNEQFF.

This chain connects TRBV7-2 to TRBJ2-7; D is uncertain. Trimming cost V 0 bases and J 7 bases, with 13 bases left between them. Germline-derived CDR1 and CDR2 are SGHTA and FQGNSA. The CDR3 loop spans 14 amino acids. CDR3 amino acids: CASSLARRGNEQYF. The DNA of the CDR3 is TGTGCCAGCAGCTTAGCTAGAAGAGGCAATGAGCAGTACTTC. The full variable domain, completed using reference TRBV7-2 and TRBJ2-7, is GAGVSQSPSNKVTEKGKDVELRCDPISGHTALYWYRQSLGQGLEFLIYFQGNSAPDKSGLPSDRFSAERTGGSVSTLTIQRTQQEDSAVYLCASSLARRGNEQYFGPGTRLTVT.

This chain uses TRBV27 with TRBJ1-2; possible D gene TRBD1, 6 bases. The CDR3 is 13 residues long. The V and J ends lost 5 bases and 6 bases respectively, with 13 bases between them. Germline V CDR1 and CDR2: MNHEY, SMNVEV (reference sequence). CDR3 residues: CASSVDGDNGYTF. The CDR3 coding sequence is TGTGCCAGCAGTGTGGACGGGGACAATGGCTACACCTTC.

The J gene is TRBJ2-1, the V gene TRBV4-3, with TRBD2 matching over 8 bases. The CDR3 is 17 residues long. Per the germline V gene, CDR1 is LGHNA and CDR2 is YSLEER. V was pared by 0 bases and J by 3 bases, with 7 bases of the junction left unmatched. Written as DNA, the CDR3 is TGCGCCAGCAGCCAAGATCGGAAACTAGCGGTCTACAATGAGCAGTTCTTC. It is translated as CASSQDRKLAVYNEQFF.

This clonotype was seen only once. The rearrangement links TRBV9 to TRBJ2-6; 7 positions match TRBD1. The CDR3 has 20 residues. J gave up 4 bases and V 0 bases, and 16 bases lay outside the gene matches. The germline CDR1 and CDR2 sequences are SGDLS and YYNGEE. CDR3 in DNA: TGTGCCAGCAGCGTAGCCCTGAGAACAGGGGCAAGGAGAGGGGCCAACGTCCTGACTTTC. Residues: CASSVALRTGARRGANVLTF.

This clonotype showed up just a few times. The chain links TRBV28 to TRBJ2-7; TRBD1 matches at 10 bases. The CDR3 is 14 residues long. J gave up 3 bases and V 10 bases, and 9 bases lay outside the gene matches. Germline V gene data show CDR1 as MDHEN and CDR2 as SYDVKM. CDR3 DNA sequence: TGTGCCACCCGGAGGACAGGGGGGTACTACGAGCAGTACTTC. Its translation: CATRRTGGYYEQYF.

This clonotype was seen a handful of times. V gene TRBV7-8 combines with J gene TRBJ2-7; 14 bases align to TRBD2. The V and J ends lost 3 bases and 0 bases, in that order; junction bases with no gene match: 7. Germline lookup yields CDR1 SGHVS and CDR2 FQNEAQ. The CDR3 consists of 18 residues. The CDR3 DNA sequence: TGTGCCAGCAGCTTTGGGCGGACTAGCGGGGGGCGCTCCTACGAGCAGTACTTC. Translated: CASSFGRTSGGRSYEQYF.

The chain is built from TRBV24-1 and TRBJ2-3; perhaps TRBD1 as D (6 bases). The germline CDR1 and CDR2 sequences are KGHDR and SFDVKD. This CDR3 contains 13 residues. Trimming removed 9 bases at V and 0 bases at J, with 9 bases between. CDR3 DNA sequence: TGTGCCACCGAGGACAGTAGCACAGATACGCAGTATTTT. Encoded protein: CATEDSSTDTQYF.

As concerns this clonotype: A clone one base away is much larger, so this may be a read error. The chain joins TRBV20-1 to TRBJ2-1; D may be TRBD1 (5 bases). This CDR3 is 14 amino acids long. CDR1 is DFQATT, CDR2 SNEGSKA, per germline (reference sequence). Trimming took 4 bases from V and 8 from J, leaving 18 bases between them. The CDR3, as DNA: TGCAGTGCTACTTTTCAATTGGGGCAACATGAGCAGTTCTTC. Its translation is CSATFQLGQHEQFF.

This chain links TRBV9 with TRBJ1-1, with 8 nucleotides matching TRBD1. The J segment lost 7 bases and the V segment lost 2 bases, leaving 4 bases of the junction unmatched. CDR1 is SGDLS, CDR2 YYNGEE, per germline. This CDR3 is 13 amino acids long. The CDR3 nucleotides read TGTGCCAGCAGCGTCGACAGGGGTGGTGAAGCTTTCTTT. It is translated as CASSVDRGGEAFF.

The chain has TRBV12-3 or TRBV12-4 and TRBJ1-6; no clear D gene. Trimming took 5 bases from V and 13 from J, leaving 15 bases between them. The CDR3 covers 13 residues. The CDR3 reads CASSPAAATPLHF. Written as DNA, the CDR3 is TGTGCCAGCAGTCCCGCTGCAGCAACTCCCCTCCACTTT.

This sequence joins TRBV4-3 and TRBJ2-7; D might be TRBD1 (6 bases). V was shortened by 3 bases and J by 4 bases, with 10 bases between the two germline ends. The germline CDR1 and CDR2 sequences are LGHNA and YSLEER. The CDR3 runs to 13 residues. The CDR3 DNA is TGCGCCAGCAGCCAGAACAGGGTATACGAGCAGTACTTC. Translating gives CASSQNRVYEQYF.

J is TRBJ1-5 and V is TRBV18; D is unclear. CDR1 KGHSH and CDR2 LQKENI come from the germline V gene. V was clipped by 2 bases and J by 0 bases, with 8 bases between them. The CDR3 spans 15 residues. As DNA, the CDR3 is TGTGCCAGCTCACCATCAGGCAATAGCAATCAGCCCCAGCATTTT. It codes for CASSPSGNSNQPQHF.

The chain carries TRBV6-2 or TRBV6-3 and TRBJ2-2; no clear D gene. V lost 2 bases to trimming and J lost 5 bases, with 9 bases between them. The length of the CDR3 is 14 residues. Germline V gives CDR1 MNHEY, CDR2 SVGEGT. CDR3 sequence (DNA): TGTGCCAGCAGTTACGAGTCGAGTACCGGGGAGCTGTTTTTT. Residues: CASSYESSTGELFF.

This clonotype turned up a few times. The CDR3 nucleotides read TGTGCCAGCAGGCCCTCCGGGACAGTCGCGGCCTACGAGCAGTACTTC. Translated: CASRPSGTVAAYEQYF. V gene TRBV6-2 or TRBV6-3 combines with J gene TRBJ2-7; 7 nucleotides line up with TRBD1. V shed 6 bases and J 2 bases; nucleotides not matched to a gene: 13. In germline, CDR1 is MNHEY, CDR2 SVGEGT. The CDR3 length is 16 residues.

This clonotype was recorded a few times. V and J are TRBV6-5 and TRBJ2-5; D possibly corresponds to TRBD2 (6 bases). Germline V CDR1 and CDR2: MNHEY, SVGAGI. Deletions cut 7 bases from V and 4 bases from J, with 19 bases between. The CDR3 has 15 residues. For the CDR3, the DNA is TGTGCCAGCAAAGACCGCGGGGCCCGGGGAGAGACCCAGTACTTC. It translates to CASKDRGARGETQYF.

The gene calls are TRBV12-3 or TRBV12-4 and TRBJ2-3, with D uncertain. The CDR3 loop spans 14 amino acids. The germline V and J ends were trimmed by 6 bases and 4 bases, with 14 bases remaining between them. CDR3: CASRPGSSPDTQYF. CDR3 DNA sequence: TGTGCCAGCAGACCGGGCTCGAGCCCAGATACGCAGTATTTT.

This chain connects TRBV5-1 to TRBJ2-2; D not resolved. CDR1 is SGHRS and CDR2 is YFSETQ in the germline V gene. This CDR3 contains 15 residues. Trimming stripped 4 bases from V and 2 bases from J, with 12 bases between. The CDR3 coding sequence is TGCGCCAGCAGCACCGGGCTACCTAACACCGGGGAGCTGTTTTTT. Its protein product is CASSTGLPNTGELFF.

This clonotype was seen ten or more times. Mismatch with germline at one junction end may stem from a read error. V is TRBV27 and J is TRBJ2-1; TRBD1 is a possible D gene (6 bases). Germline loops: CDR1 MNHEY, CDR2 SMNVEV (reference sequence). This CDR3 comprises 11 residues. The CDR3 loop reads CASSRGGEQFF. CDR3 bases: TGCGCCAGCAGCCGAGGGGGTGAGCAGTTCTTC.

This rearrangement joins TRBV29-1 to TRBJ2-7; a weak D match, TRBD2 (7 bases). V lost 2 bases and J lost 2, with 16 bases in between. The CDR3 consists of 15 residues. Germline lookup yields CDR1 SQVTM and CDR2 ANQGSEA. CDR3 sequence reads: CSVESPRGPTYEQYF. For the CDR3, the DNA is TGCAGCGTTGAAAGTCCGCGGGGGCCAACCTACGAGCAGTACTTC.

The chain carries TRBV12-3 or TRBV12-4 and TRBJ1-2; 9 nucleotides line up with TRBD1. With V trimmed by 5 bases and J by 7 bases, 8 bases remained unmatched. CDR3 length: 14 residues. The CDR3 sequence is CASSLLTGGTGYTF. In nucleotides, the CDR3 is TGTGCCAGCAGTCTACTGACAGGGGGAACTGGCTACACCTTC.

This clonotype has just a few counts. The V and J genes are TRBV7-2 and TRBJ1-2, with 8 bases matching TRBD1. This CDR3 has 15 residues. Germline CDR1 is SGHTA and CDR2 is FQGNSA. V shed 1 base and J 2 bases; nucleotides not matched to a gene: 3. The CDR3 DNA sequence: TGTGCCAGCAGCTTAGATCCAGGGGGCAACTATGGCTACACCTTC. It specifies CASSLDPGGNYGYTF. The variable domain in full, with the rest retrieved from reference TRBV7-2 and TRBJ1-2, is GAGVSQSPSNKVTEKGKDVELRCDPISGHTALYWYRQSLGQGLEFLIYFQGNSAPDKSGLPSDRFSAERTGGSVSTLTIQRTQQEDSAVYLCASSLDPGGNYGYTFGSGTRLTVV.

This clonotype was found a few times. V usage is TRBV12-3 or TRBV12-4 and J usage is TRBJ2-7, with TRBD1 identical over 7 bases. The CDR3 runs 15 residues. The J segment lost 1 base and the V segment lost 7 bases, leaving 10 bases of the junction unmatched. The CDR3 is CASTLGQLFSYEQYF. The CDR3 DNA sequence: TGTGCCAGCACTTTGGGACAGCTTTTTTCCTACGAGCAGTACTTC.

CDR3 in amino acids: CASRTWDRGTYGYTF. The CDR3 DNA sequence: TGTGCCAGCAGAACTTGGGACAGGGGGACCTATGGCTACACCTTC. The chain joins TRBV6-5 to TRBJ1-2; 11 bases line up with TRBD1. V lost 6 bases to trimming and J lost 4 bases; unmatched junction nucleotides: 7. This CDR3 is built from 15 residues. Germline V gene lookup returns CDR1 MNHEY and CDR2 SVGAGI.

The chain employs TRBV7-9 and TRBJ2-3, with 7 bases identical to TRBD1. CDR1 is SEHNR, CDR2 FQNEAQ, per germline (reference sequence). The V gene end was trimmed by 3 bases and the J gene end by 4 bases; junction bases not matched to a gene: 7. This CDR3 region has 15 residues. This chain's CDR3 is CASSFRQGSADTQYF. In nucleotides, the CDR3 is TGTGCCAGCAGCTTCCGACAGGGTTCGGCAGATACGCAGTATTTT.

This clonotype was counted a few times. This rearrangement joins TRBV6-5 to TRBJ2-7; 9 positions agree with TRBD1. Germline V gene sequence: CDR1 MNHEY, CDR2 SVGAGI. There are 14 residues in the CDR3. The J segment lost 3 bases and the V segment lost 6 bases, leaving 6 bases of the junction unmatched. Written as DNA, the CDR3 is TGTGCCAGCAGCAACAGGGGGCCAGTCTACGAGCAGTACTTC. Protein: CASSNRGPVYEQYF.